This TCR beta chain was profiled in a study of CD8+CD57+ T cells in acquired aplastic anemia. Whole-study findings and limits: Roughly 30 CD8+ CDR3 sequences occurred in both the patients and the controls.

This clonotype occurred once. As yet, its antigen is unknown. The CDR3 runs 15 residues. CDR1 and CDR2 (germline): SNHLY, FYNNEI. Deletions cut 3 bases from V and 0 bases from J, with 8 bases between. Genomic DNA constituted the template upon which TCR beta VDJ and CDR3 profiling was performed. One entry per CDR3 protein results from TCRdb running MiXCR on the reads. The sample contains hundreds of thousands of distinct CDR3 sequences, roughly 64% of which appear only once. The source material was sorted CD4+, CD8+, or CD8+CD57+ T cells (not recorded which) from PBMCs. This clonotype originated in a human donor in good health, serving as a control. The V call is TRBV2, the J call TRBJ2-2, with D possibly matching TRBD2 (6 bases). CDR3 sequence (DNA): TGTGCCAGCAGTGATGGAGGGCCGAACACCGGGGAGCTGTTTTTT. Protein product: CASSDGGPNTGELFF. The full variable domain, rest sourced from reference TRBV2 and TRBJ2-2, is EPEVTQTPSHQVTQMGQEVILRCVPISNHLYFYWYRQILGQKVEFLVSFYNNEISEKSEIFDDQFSVERPDGSNFTLKIRSTKLEDSAMYFCASSDGGPNTGELFFGEGSRLTVL.